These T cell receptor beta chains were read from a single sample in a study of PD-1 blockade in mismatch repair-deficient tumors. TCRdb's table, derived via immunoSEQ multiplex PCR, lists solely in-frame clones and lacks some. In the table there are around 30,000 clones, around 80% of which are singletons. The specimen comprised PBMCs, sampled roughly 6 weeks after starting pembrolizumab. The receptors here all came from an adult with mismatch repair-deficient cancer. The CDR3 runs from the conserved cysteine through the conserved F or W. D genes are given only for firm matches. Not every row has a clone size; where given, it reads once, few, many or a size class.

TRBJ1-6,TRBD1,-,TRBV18,CASSPLGDRSNSPLHF,TGTGCCAGCTCACCACTGGGGGACAGGTCCAATTCACCCCTCCACTTT
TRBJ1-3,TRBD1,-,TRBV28,CASGRDSRFGNTIYF,TGTGCCAGTGGGCGGGACAGTCGTTTTGGAAACACCATATATTTT
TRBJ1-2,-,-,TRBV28,CASSSAGDQRGYTF,TGTGCCAGCAGTTCCGCGGGCGATCAACGGGGCTACACCTTC
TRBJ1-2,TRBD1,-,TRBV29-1,CSVEGTGGVYGYTF,TGCAGCGTTGAGGGGACAGGGGGCGTCTATGGCTACACCTTC
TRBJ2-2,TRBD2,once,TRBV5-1,CASSPRTSGISAGELFF,TGCGCCAGCAGCCCACGGACTAGCGGGATTTCCGCCGGGGAGCTGTTTTTT
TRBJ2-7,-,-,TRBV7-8,CASSLEDLVQGGNSYEQYF,TGTGCCAGCAGCTTAGAGGACTTGGTTCAGGGGGGCAATTCCTACGAGCAGTACTTC
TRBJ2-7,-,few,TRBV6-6,CASSYTIDEQYF,TGTGCCAGCAGTTACACTATTGACGAGCAGTACTTC
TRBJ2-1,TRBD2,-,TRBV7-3,CASSLMGGPYNEQFF,TGTGCCAGCAGCTTAATGGGAGGGCCTTACAATGAGCAGTTCTTC
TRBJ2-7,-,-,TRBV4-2,CASSLTGSSYEQYF,TGTGCCAGCAGCCTAACCGGGAGCTCCTACGAGCAGTACTTC
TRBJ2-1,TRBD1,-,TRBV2,CASSEAGRGQINNEQFF,TGTGCCAGCAGTGAAGCGGGCAGGGGGCAGATAAACAATGAGCAGTTCTTC
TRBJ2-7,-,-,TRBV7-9,CASSHNRANSGEQYF,TGTGCCAGCAGCCATAACAGGGCAAATTCGGGCGAGCAGTACTTC
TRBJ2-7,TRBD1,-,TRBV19,CASSRTGTAYEQYF,TGTGCCAGTAGTCGCACTGGGACAGCATACGAGCAGTACTTC
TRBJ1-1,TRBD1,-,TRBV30,CAWSLVTGDTEAFF,TGTGCCTGGAGTTTGGTAACAGGGGACACTGAAGCTTTCTTT
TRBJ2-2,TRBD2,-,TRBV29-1,CSVEDPHKAGANTGELFF,TGCAGCGTTGAAGACCCACATAAAGCGGGAGCGAACACCGGGGAGCTGTTTTTT
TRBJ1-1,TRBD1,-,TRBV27,CASSFSGGMNTEAFF,TGTGCCAGCAGTTTTTCAGGGGGGATGAACACTGAAGCTTTCTTT
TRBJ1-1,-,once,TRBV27,CASSPSGAANTEAFF,TGTGCCAGCAGTCCTTCAGGGGCAGCCAACACTGAAGCTTTCTTT
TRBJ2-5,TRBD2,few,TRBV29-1,CSVANPSGQETQYF,TGCAGCGTCGCTAATCCTAGCGGCCAAGAGACCCAGTACTTC
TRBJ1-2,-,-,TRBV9,CASSVASEGGYTF,TGTGCCAGCAGCGTAGCCTCGGAGGGTGGCTACACCTTC
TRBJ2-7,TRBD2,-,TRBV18,CASSHQGLAEPYEQYF,TGTGCCAGCTCACATCAGGGACTAGCGGAGCCCTACGAGCAGTACTTC
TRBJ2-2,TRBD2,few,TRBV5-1,CASSLSPSGSGGELFF,TGCGCCAGCAGCTTGAGTCCTAGCGGGAGCGGCGGGGAGCTGTTTTTT
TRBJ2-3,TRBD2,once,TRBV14,CASSQLAGVVDTQYF,TGTGCCAGCAGCCAGCTAGCGGGAGTTGTAGATACGCAGTATTTT
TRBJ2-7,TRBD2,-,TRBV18,CASSPYTSGRANEQYF,TGTGCCAGCTCACCCTATACTAGCGGGAGGGCCAACGAGCAGTACTTC
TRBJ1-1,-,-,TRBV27,CASIPDGGYLAEAFF,TGTGCCAGCATCCCCGACGGGGGTTACCTCGCTGAAGCTTTCTTT
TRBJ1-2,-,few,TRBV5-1,CASSLVSGIYGYTF,TGCGCCAGCAGCTTGGTGTCCGGGATCTATGGCTACACCTTC
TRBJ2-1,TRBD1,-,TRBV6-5,CASSRTGGLNNEQFF,TGTGCCAGCAGCCGAACAGGGGGGCTCAATAATGAGCAGTTCTTC
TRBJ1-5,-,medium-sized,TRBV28,CASQGSNQPQHF,TGTGCCAGCCAGGGTAGCAATCAGCCCCAGCATTTT
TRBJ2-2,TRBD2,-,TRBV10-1,CASSVRTLAGVTGELFF,TGCGCCAGCAGTGTTCGGACGTTAGCGGGAGTTACCGGGGAGCTGTTTTTT
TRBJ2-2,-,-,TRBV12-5,CASGLVRGSGDENTGELFF,TGTGCTAGTGGTTTGGTAAGGGGGAGCGGCGACGAGAACACCGGGGAGCTGTTTTTT
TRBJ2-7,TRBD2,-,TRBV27,CASSIAGESYEQYF,TGTGCCAGCAGTATAGCGGGCGAGTCCTACGAGCAGTACTTC
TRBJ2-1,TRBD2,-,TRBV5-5,CASRPSGLFGEQFF,TGTGCCAGCAGGCCTAGCGGGCTTTTCGGTGAGCAGTTCTTC
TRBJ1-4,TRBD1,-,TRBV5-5,CASSRGQQGWNEKLFF,TGTGCCAGCAGCCGGGGACAGCAAGGGTGGAATGAAAAACTGTTTTTT
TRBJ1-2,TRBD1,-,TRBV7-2,CASSSGGQGDYGYTF,TGTGCCAGCAGCTCCGGAGGACAGGGAGACTATGGCTACACCTTC
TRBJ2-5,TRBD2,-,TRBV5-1,CASSREGQETQYF,TGCGCCAGCAGTAGGGAGGGACAAGAGACCCAGTACTTC
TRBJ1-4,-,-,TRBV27,CASSLRRNEKLFF,TGTGCCAGCAGTTTGAGGCGGAATGAAAAACTGTTTTTT
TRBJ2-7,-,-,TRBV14,CASSQVQVGGYEQYF,TGTGCCAGCAGCCAAGTGCAAGTAGGAGGCTACGAGCAGTACTTC
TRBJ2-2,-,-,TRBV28,CGANRGSGYNTGELFF,TGTGGCGCGAATAGGGGTAGCGGCTACAACACCGGGGAGCTGTTTTTT
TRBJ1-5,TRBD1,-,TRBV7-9,CASSLAIQGGGQPQHF,TGTGCCAGCAGCTTAGCAATACAGGGGGGAGGTCAGCCCCAGCATTTT
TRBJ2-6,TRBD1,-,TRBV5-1,CASSAGQGLSGANVLTF,TGCGCCAGCAGCGCAGGACAGGGTCTCTCTGGGGCCAACGTCCTGACTTTC
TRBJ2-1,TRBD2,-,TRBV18,CASSPTSLREVEQFF,TGTGCCAGCTCACCGACGTCTTTACGGGAGGTTGAGCAGTTCTTC
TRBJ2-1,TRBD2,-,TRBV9,CASSVAAGGPNEQFF,TGTGCCAGCAGCGTAGCTGCGGGAGGGCCCAATGAGCAGTTCTTC
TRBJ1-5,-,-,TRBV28,CASSLGLGTPMGFSNQPQHF,TGTGCCAGCAGCTTAGGCCTAGGGACACCCATGGGGTTTAGCAATCAGCCCCAGCATTTT
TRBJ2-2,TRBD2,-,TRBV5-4,CASSTTGTSGRSAGELFF,TGTGCCAGCAGCACCACCGGGACTAGCGGGAGGTCCGCCGGGGAGCTGTTTTTT
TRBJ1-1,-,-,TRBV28,CASSLGPRGAFF,TGTGCCAGCAGTTTGGGTCCACGGGGAGCTTTCTTT
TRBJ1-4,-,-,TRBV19,CASVPGGARGEKLFF,TGTGCCAGTGTTCCTGGGGGGGCCAGGGGTGAAAAACTGTTTTTT
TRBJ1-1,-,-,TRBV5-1,CASSLARVKMNTEAFF,TGCGCCAGCAGCTTGGCCAGGGTGAAGATGAACACTGAAGCTTTCTTT
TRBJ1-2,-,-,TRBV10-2,CASRDTGNYGYTF,TGCGCCAGCAGGGACACAGGGAACTATGGCTACACCTTC
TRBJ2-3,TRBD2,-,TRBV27,CASSLSEPGLATFSLTDTQYF,TGTGCCAGCAGTTTATCGGAACCGGGACTAGCGACCTTCTCCCTCACAGATACGCAGTATTTT
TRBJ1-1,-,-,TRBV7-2,CASSSSRGSNTEAFF,TGTGCCAGCAGCTCTAGCCGGGGTTCAAACACTGAAGCTTTCTTT
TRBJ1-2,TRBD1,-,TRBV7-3,CASSFGQGGYGYTF,TGTGCCAGCAGCTTCGGACAGGGCGGTTATGGCTACACCTTC
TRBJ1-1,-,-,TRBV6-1,CASSEAWRNTEAFF,TGTGCCAGCAGTGAAGCATGGAGGAACACTGAAGCTTTCTTT